The 27 T cell receptor beta chains below were found in one sample sequenced in a study of T cells after yellow fever vaccination. TCRdb analysed the 5' RACE reads with MiXCR anew, one entry per CDR3 protein. The sample includes about 130,000 distinct CDR3 sequences, under 9% seen only once; the top ten take 30% to 40%. Sequencing was performed on CD8+ T cells sorted from PBMCs, taken on the day of the yellow fever booster vaccination. Source of these receptors: a man in his late teens or twenties who received the YFV17D yellow fever vaccine.

This clonotype was counted only a few times. The chain carries TRBV6-5 and TRBJ2-5; a weak D match, TRBD2 (7 bases). Trimming removed 6 bases from V and 5 bases from J, with 19 bases in between. CDR1 is MNHEY and CDR2 is SVGAGI in the germline V gene. There are 15 residues in the CDR3. This CDR3 reads CASSLAGGRWETQYF. The CDR3 DNA is TGTGCCAGCAGCCTCGCCGGGGGGCGATGGGAGACCCAGTACTTC.

This clonotype was counted at least ten times. The gene calls are TRBV12-3 or TRBV12-4 and TRBJ1-4; D is perhaps TRBD1 (5 bases). Trimming pared 5 bases from V and 4 bases from J, leaving 20 bases between. There are 17 residues in the CDR3. The DNA of the CDR3 is TGTGCCAGCAGTCTCAAAGGGGTGGGGCAGGATAATGAAAAACTGTTTTTT. The encoded protein is CASSLKGVGQDNEKLFF.

This clonotype was seen a few times. The rearrangement joins TRBV7-8 to TRBJ2-5, with D possibly called TRBD1 or TRBD2 (5 bases each). The V gene lost 3 bases and the J gene lost 1 base, with 9 bases spanning the gap. The CDR3 has 14 residues. Germline CDR1 and CDR2: SGHVS and FQNEAQ. Here the CDR3 DNA reads TGTGCCAGCAGCTTCCGGGACGGCCAAGAGACCCAGTACTTC. Amino acid sequence: CASSFRDGQETQYF.

This clonotype was picked up a small number of times. The chain is built from TRBV6-5 and TRBJ1-1; possibly TRBD1 for D (6 bases). Trimming pared 4 bases from V and 4 bases from J, leaving 13 bases between. Germline V gene sequence: CDR1 MNHEY, CDR2 SVGAGI. This CDR3 is 14 amino acids long. The CDR3 bases are TGTGCCAGCAGTTGGGGGGGAGGGGGCACTGAAGCTTTCTTT. Protein: CASSWGGGGTEAFF.

This clonotype was counted between two and nine times. This chain links TRBV5-4 with TRBJ1-1, with D possibly matching TRBD1 (5 bases). Germline-derived CDR1 and CDR2 are SGHNT and YYREEE (reference sequence). The germline V and J ends were trimmed by 5 bases and 5 bases, with 13 bases remaining between them. The CDR3 consists of 13 residues. Here the CDR3 DNA reads TGTGCCAGCAGTTCATCTCGGGGGACTGAAGCTTTCTTT. It encodes CASSSSRGTEAFF.

This clonotype showed up just a few times. The chain uses TRBV19 and TRBJ2-7; D is possibly TRBD1 (6 bases). Trimming removed 4 bases from V and 4 bases from J, with 20 bases in between. The CDR3 is made up of 16 amino acids. Looked up from germline, CDR1 is LNHDA and CDR2 is SQIVND (reference sequence). CDR3 DNA sequence: TGTGCCAGTAGTACATCGTACCGGGACACCCTATACGAGCAGTACTTC. It encodes CASSTSYRDTLYEQYF.

This clonotype was counted between two and nine times. The DNA for the CDR3 is TGTGCCAGCCAACACTTTAGCGGGGGGCACGAGACCCAGTACTTC. Translation gives CASQHFSGGHETQYF. V and J are TRBV7-6 and TRBJ2-5; TRBD2 aligns across 10 bases. The CDR3 covers 15 residues. The V segment lost 8 bases and the J segment 5 bases; nucleotides outside the gene matches: 11. Looked up from germline, CDR1 is SGHVS and CDR2 is FNYEAQ.

This clonotype was found a few times. For the CDR3, the DNA is TGTGCCAGCAGTTTGACGGGGGAATACGAGCAGTACTTC. Its protein product is CASSLTGEYEQYF. This chain connects TRBV12-3 or TRBV12-4 to TRBJ2-7; a weak D match, TRBD2 (6 bases). The CDR3 has 13 amino acids. Trimming took off 3 bases at V and 4 bases at J, with 10 bases between the two ends.

This clonotype was seen a few times. The V and J genes are TRBV5-6 and TRBJ2-3; 7 positions agree with TRBD2. CDR3 length: 17 residues. Trimming at V came to 5 bases and at J to 1 base, leaving 13 bases not matched to a gene. Germline assignment: CDR1 SGHDT and CDR2 YYEEEE. The CDR3 here is CASSPTRAGGGTDTQYF. The CDR3 region has the DNA TGTGCCAGCAGTCCGACCAGGGCTGGGGGGGGCACAGATACGCAGTATTTT.

This clonotype was seen many times. This chain links TRBV6-2 or TRBV6-3 with TRBJ2-2, with TRBD1 as a possible D gene (6 bases). The CDR3 runs to 13 residues. Germline-derived CDR1 and CDR2 are MNHEY and SVGEGT. The ends were cut back, 6 bases at V and 5 bases at J, with 10 bases in the middle. CDR3 amino acids: CASRSQGTGELFF. In DNA form, the CDR3 reads TGTGCCAGCAGATCCCAGGGGACCGGGGAGCTGTTTTTT.

V and J are TRBV11-1 and TRBJ2-1; 7 bases are a match to TRBD2. V trimming: 5 bases; J trimming: 6 bases; junction bases outside the gene matches: 16. This CDR3 comprises 17 residues. Germline V CDR1 and CDR2: SGHAT, FQDESV (reference sequence). CDR3 nucleotide sequence: TGTGCCAGCAGCCCATCGCGTGGGGCGGGGGTCCCCAATGAGCAGTTCTTC. Translated: CASSPSRGAGVPNEQFF.

The genes are TRBV15 and TRBJ2-4; no clear D gene. CDR1 is LNHNV and CDR2 is YYDKDF in the germline V gene (reference sequence). The CDR3 has 15 residues. Trimming pared 6 bases from V and 9 bases from J, leaving 21 bases between. CDR3 residues: CATRDGVDGLGIQYF. CDR3 nucleotides: TGTGCCACCAGAGATGGCGTCGATGGCTTGGGCATTCAGTACTTC.

The chain joins TRBV23-1 to TRBJ2-7; 15 nucleotides line up with TRBD2. TRBV23-1 is an ORF, with its function uncertain. The CDR3 consists of 18 residues. V gave up 3 bases and J gave up 5 bases; unmatched junction bases: 11. CDR3 residues: CASSHLGLAGGNWDEQYF. As DNA, the CDR3 is TGCGCCAGCAGTCATTTGGGACTAGCGGGGGGAAATTGGGACGAGCAGTACTTC.

This clonotype was observed a handful of times. The chain combines TRBV29-1 with TRBJ2-6, with 8 positions matching TRBD1. The trim removed 6 bases at V and 2 bases at J, leaving 12 bases unmatched. Per the germline V gene, CDR1 is SQVTM and CDR2 is ANQGSEA. CDR3 length: 17 amino acids. The CDR3 DNA reads TGCAGCGTGGAACACGACAGGGGAGATCCTGGGGCCAACGTCCTGACTTTC. Encoded protein: CSVEHDRGDPGANVLTF.

V and J are TRBV11-1 and TRBJ2-3; 8 positions agree with TRBD2. The CDR3 has 15 amino acids. Unmatched junction bases numbered 13, after V lost 10 bases and J lost 4 bases. The V gene's germline CDR1 is SGHAT and CDR2 FQDESV (reference sequence). The CDR3 sequence is CATSNREGAADTQYF. CDR3 DNA: TGTGCCACTTCTAACCGGGAGGGTGCGGCAGATACGCAGTATTTT. Using reference TRBV11-1 and TRBJ2-3 for the parts outside the CDR3, the full variable domain is EAEVAQSPRYKITEKSQAVAFWCDPISGHATLYWYRQILGQGPELLVQFQDESVVDDSQLPKDRFSAERLKGVDSTLKIQPAELGDSAMYLCATSNREGAADTQYFGPGTRLTVL.

This clonotype was counted between two and nine times. The J gene is TRBJ2-1, the V gene TRBV7-6; possibly TRBD1 for D (6 bases). V dropped 5 bases and J dropped 9 bases, with 14 bases sitting between them. CDR1 is SGHVS, CDR2 FNYEAQ, per germline. The CDR3 totals 13 residues. The CDR3 bases are TGTGCCAGCAGCAGTTGGACAGACCCTGAGCAGTTCTTC. Translated, it gives CASSSWTDPEQFF.

This clonotype occurred once. This sequence joins TRBV4-1 and TRBJ2-4; 9 bases are a match to TRBD1. With V trimmed by 2 bases and J by 9 bases, 14 bases remained unmatched. The CDR3 is made up of 17 amino acids. Germline-derived CDR1 and CDR2 are MGHRA and YSYEKL. The CDR3 sequence: CASSQTRQGVVSGIQYF. CDR3 sequence (DNA): TGCGCCAGCAGCCAAACCCGACAGGGGGTGGTCAGTGGCATTCAGTACTTC.

This clonotype was found a few times. The chain uses TRBV12-5 and TRBJ2-5; maybe TRBD2 (6 bases). Germline values: CDR1 LGHNT, CDR2 FRNRAP. The CDR3 loop spans 17 amino acids. The V and J ends lost 0 bases and 5 bases respectively, with 19 bases between them. The CDR3 DNA sequence: TGTGCTAGTGGTTTGGTACCAAGGCCTAGCGTGGGGGAGACCCAGTACTTC. Its protein product is CASGLVPRPSVGETQYF.

The chain employs TRBV28 and TRBJ2-6; D uncertain. CDR3 length equals 18 residues. The V end was cut by 3 bases, the J end by 4 bases, with 19 bases between. The germline V gene has CDR1 MDHEN and CDR2 SYDVKM. The CDR3 loop reads CASSLETPRFTGANVLTF. In DNA, the CDR3 is TGTGCCAGCAGTTTGGAGACCCCCCGTTTTACCGGGGCCAACGTCCTGACTTTC.

This clonotype has only a few counts. The chain joins TRBV6-2 or TRBV6-3 to TRBJ2-7; the D call may be TRBD1 or TRBD2 (5 bases each). In germline, CDR1 is MNHEY, CDR2 SVGEGT. The CDR3 has 14 residues. Trimming cost V 6 bases and J 2 bases, with 14 bases left between them. CDR3 coding DNA: TGTGCCAGCAGACGCCGGGACGCCCCCTACGAGCAGTACTTC. Amino acids: CASRRRDAPYEQYF.

This clonotype was seen more than once but under ten times. J is TRBJ1-6 and V is TRBV24-1, with D possibly TRBD1 on 5 matching bases. The V gene's germline CDR1 is KGHDR and CDR2 SFDVKD. The germline V and J ends were trimmed by 7 bases and 0 bases, with 15 bases remaining between them. The CDR3 contains 17 residues. The CDR3: CATSTWRGRSYNSPLHF. Here the CDR3 DNA reads TGTGCCACCAGCACCTGGCGGGGACGCTCCTATAATTCACCCCTCCACTTT.

This clonotype was detected only a few times. The chain employs TRBV7-9 and TRBJ2-1, with 7 bases lining up with TRBD2. The V segment lost 4 bases and the J segment 9 bases; nucleotides outside the gene matches: 6. This CDR3 has 13 amino acids. Germline loops: CDR1 SEHNR, CDR2 FQNEAQ (reference sequence). Written as DNA, the CDR3 is TGTGCCAGCAGCTCCGGGACTATAGGTGAGCAGTTCTTC. Translation: CASSSGTIGEQFF.

This clonotype has only a few counts. V gene TRBV4-1 combines with J gene TRBJ1-2, with unresolved D. Trimming stripped 3 bases from V and 2 bases from J, with 16 bases between. The germline V gene encodes CDR1 MGHRA and CDR2 YSYEKL. This CDR3 region has 16 residues. CDR3 nucleotides: TGCGCCAGCAGCCACTCAGAAACGGGCGTGAACTATGGCTACACCTTC. Protein: CASSHSETGVNYGYTF.

The table lists this clonotype with many counts. The V gene is TRBV7-9, the J gene TRBJ2-7, with 7 bases lining up with TRBD1. The junction had 5 bases not matched to a gene; V was cut back by 3 bases and J by 3 bases. The CDR3 spans 14 residues. Per the germline V gene, CDR1 is SEHNR and CDR2 is FQNEAQ (reference sequence). The CDR3 reads CASSLETGYYEQYF. CDR3 sequence (DNA): TGTGCCAGCAGCTTGGAGACAGGGTACTACGAGCAGTACTTC. Variable domain in full (rest from reference TRBV7-9 and TRBJ2-7): DTGVSQNPRHKITKRGQNVTFRCDPISEHNRLYWYRQTLGQGPEFLTYFQNEAQLEKSRLLSDRFSAERPKGSFSTLEIQRTEQGDSAMYLCASSLETGYYEQYFGPGTRLTVT.

The J gene is TRBJ1-1, the V gene TRBV18; tentatively, D is TRBD1 (5 bases). The CDR3 loop spans 14 amino acids. Germline-derived CDR1 and CDR2 are KGHSH and LQKENI. Trimming stripped 0 bases from V and 5 bases from J, with 10 bases between. For the CDR3, the DNA is TGTGCCAGCTCACCACCGGGAAGGGGTACTGAAGCTTTCTTT. Protein product: CASSPPGRGTEAFF.

The chain is built from TRBV7-9 and TRBJ2-2; 11 positions match TRBD2. The V and J ends lost 4 bases and 6 bases, in that order; junction bases with no gene match: 1. The CDR3 spans 14 residues. CDR1 SEHNR and CDR2 FQNEAQ come from the germline V gene (reference sequence). The CDR3 protein is CASSSSGGPGELFF. CDR3 coding DNA: TGTGCCAGCAGCTCTAGCGGGGGGCCCGGGGAGCTGTTTTTT.

The V gene is TRBV4-3, the J gene TRBJ1-5; D might be TRBD1 (5 bases). Between the trimmed V and J ends, which lost 5 bases and 7 bases, there was a span of 18 bases. Germline CDR1 LGHNA, CDR2 YSLEER. The CDR3 contains 15 residues. The CDR3 reads CASSKSEGRGQPQHF. The CDR3 DNA reads as TGCGCCAGCAGCAAAAGTGAGGGGAGAGGGCAGCCCCAGCATTTT.